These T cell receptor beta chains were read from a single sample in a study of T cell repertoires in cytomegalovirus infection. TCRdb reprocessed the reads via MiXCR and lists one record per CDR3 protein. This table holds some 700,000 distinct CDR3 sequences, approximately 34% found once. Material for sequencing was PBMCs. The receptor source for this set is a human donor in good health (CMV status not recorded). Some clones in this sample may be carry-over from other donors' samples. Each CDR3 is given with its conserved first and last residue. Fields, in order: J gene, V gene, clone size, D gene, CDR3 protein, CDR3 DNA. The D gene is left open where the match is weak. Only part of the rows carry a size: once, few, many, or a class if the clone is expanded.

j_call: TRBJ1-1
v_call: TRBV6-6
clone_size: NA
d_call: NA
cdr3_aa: CASINQGKETEAFF
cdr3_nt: TGTGCCAGCATTAACCAGGGGAAGGAGACTGAAGCTTTCTTT

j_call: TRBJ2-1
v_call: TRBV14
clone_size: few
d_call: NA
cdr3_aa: CASSQLASSYNEQFF
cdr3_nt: TGTGCCAGCAGCCAACTAGCGAGCTCCTACAATGAGCAGTTCTTC

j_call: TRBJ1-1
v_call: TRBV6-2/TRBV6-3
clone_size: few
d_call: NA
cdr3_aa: CASSYSTMGFAEAFF
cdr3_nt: TGTGCCAGCAGTTACTCGACTATGGGATTCGCTGAAGCTTTCTTT

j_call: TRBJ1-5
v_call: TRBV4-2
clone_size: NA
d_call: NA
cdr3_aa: CASSQVGNSNQPQHF
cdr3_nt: TGTGCCAGCAGCCAAGTGGGCAATTCCAATCAGCCCCAGCATTTT

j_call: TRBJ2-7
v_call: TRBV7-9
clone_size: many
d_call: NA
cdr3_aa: CASSLGSGEQYF
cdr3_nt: TGTGCCAGCAGCTTAGGTAGCGGTGAGCAGTACTTC

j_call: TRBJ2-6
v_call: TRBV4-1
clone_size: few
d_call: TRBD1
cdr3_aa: CASSQGGQGAVGANVLTF
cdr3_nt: TGCGCCAGCAGCCAAGGTGGACAGGGGGCGGTTGGGGCCAACGTCCTGACTTTC

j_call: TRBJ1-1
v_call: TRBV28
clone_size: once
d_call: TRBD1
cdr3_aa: CASSFGRGREAFF
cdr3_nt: TGTGCCAGCAGTTTCGGGAGGGGGCGTGAAGCTTTCTTC

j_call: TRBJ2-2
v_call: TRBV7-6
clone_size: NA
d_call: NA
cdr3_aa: CASRTGTTNTGELFF
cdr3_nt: TGTGCCAGCAGAACCGGGACAACGAACACCGGGGAGCTGTTTTTT

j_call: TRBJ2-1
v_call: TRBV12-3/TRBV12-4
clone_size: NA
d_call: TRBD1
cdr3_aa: CASSFGTAERFF
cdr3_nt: TGTGCCAGCAGTTTTGGGACAGCCGAACGGTTCTTC

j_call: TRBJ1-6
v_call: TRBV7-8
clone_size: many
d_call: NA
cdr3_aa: CASSLSSGAGMNSPLHF
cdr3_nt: TGTGCCAGCAGCTTAAGTTCGGGGGCAGGGATGAATTCACCCCTCCACTTT

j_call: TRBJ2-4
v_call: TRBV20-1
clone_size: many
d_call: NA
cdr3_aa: CSARVTTIGIQYF
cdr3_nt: TGCAGTGCTAGGGTTACTACTATTGGCATTCAGTACTTC

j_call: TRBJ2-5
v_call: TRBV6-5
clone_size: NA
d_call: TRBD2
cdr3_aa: CASSLTGTSGMGTQYF
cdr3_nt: TGTGCCAGCAGTTTAACCGGGACTAGCGGGATGGGGACCCAGTACTTC

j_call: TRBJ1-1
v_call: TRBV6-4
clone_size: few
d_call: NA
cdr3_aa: CASSASQGSTEAFF
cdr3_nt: TGTGCCAGCAGTGCATCGCAGGGAAGCACTGAAGCTTTCTTT

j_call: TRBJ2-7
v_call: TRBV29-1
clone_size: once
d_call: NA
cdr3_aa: CSVGPGEYYEQYF
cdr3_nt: TGCAGCGTTGGCCCGGGGGAATACTACGAGCAGTACTTC

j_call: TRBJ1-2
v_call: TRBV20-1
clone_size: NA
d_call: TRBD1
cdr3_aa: CSGDRGLLSPSFF
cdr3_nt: TGCAGTGGGGACAGGGGGTTACTAAGTCCCTCCTTCTTC

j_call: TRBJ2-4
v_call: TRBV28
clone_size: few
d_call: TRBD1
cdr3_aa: CASSPLRDRVQYF
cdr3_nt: TGTGCCAGCAGTCCTTTGAGGGACAGGGTTCAGTACTTC

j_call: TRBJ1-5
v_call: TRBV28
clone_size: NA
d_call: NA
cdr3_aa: CASVQIGESNQPQHF
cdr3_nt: TGTGCCAGCGTCCAAATAGGGGAAAGCAATCAGCCCCAGCATTTT

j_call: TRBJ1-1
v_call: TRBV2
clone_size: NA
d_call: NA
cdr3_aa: CASSEIGEAFF
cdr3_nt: TGTGCCAGCAGTGAAATAGGCGAAGCTTTCTTT

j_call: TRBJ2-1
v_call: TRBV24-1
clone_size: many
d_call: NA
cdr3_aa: CATSDLASERYNEQFF
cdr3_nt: TGTGCCACCAGTGATTTAGCTAGCGAAAGATACAATGAGCAGTTCTTC

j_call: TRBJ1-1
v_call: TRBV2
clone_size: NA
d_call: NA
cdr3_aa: CASSVLRGNTEAFF
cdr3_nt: TGTGCCAGCAGTGTTCTTCGGGGGAACACTGAAGCTTTCTTT

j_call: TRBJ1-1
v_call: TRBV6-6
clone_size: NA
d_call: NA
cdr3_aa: CASSYSIWTPNTEAFF
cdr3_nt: TGTGCCAGCAGTTACTCGATTTGGACCCCAAACACTGAAGCTTTCTTT

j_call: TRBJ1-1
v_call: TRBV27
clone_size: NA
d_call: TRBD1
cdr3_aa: CASSYKGTGGMNTEAFF
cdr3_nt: TGTGCCAGCAGTTATAAAGGGACAGGCGGGATGAACACTGAAGCTTTCTTT

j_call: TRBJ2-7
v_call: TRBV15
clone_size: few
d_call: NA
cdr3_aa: CATSRDLVTYEQYF
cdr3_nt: TGTGCCACCAGCAGAGATCTAGTCACCTACGAGCAGTACTTC

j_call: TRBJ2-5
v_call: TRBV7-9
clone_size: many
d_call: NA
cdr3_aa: CASSFSGPETQYF
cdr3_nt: TGTGCCAGCAGCTTTTCCGGGCCAGAGACCCAGTACTTC

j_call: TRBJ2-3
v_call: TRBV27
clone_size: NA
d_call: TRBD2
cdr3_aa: CASSPSAGEKTDTQYF
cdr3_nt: TGTGCCAGCAGTCCCTCAGCGGGGGAAAAAACAGATACGCAGTATTTT

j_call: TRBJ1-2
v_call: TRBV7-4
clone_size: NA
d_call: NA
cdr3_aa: CASSLEGTAYGYTF
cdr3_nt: TGTGCCAGCAGCTTAGAAGGGACCGCCTATGGCTACACCTTC

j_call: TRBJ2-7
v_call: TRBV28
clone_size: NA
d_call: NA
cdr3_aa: CASRLRGDTYEQYF
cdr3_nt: TGTGCCAGCAGACTTCGTGGTGATACCTACGAGCAGTACTTC

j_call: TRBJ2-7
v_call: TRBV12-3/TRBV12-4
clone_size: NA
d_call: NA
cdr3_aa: CASSSTGGSGTIEQYF
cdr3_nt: TGTGCCAGCAGTTCAACAGGTGGATCGGGGACAATCGAGCAGTACTTC

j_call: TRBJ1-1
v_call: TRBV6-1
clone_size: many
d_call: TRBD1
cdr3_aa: CASSRQGEAFF
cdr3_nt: TGTGCCAGCAGTAGACAGGGCGAAGCTTTCTTT

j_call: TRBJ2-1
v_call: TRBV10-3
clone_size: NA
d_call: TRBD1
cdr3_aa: CAISGTGNEQFF
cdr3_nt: TGTGCCATCAGTGGGACAGGCAATGAGCAGTTCTTC

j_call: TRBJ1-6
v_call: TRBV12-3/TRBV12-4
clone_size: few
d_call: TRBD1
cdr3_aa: CASSTGTGPKPLHF
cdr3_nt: TGTGCCAGCAGTACCGGGACAGGGCCCAAGCCCCTCCACTTT

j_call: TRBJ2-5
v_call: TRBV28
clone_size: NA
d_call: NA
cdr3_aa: CASSLKGAIQETQYF
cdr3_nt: TGTGCCAGCAGTTTAAAGGGCGCAATCCAAGAGACCCAGTACTTC

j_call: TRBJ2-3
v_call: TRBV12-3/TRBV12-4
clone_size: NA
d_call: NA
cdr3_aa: CASSLVGGSSTDTQYF
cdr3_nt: TGTGCCAGCAGTTTGGTCGGGGGTAGTAGCACAGATACGCAGTATTTT

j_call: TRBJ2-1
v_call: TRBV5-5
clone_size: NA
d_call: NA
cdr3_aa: CASGRDLAYNEQFF
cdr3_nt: TGTGCCAGCGGACGGGACTTGGCCTACAATGAGCAGTTCTTC

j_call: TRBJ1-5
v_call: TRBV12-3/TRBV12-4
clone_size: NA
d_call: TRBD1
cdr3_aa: CASSLAQGQGGNQPQHF
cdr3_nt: TGTGCCAGCAGTTTAGCGCAAGGACAGGGTGGCAATCAGCCCCAGCATTTT

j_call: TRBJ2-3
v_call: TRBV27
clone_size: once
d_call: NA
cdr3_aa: CASRLNSRAAADTQYF
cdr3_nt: TGTGCCAGCAGGCTCAATAGCAGGGCGGCCGCAGATACGCAGTATTTT

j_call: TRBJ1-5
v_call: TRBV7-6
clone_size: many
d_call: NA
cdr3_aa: CASSSEVRGLSNQPQHF
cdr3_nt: TGTGCCAGCAGCTCCGAGGTGCGGGGACTTAGCAATCAGCCCCAGCATTTT

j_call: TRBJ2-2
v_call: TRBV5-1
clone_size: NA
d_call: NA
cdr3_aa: CASSGRDGITGELFF
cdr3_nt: TGCGCCAGCAGCGGCCGGGACGGGATCACCGGGGAGCTGTTTTTT

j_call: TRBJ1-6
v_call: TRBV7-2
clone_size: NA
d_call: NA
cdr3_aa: CASSENTAGVGSPLHF
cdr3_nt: TGTGCCAGCAGCGAAAACACCGCAGGAGTCGGATCACCCCTCCACTTT

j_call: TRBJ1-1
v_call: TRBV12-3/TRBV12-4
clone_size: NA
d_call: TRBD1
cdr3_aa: CASSTAGTGARQAFF
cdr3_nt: TGTGCCAGCAGTACCGCCGGGACAGGGGCCCGCCAGGCTTTCTTT

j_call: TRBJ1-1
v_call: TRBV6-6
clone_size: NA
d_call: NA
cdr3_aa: CASSYDQFMNTEAFF
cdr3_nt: TGTGCCAGCAGTTACGACCAGTTTATGAACACTGAAGCTTTCTTT

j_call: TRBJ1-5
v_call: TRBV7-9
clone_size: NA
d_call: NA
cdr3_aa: CASSLWGAQPQHF
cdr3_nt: TGTGCCAGCAGCTTATGGGGAGCTCAGCCCCAGCATTTT

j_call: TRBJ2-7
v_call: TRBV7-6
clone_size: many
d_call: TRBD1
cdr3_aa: CASSSFFRQGASYEQYF
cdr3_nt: TGTGCCAGCAGCTCCTTCTTTAGACAGGGGGCTTCCTACGAGCAGTACTTC

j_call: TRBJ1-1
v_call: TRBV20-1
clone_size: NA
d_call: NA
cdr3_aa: CSAREGIAEAFF
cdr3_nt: TGCAGTGCTAGAGAGGGGATCGCTGAAGCTTTCTTT

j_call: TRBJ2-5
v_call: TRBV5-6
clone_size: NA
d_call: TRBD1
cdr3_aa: CASSLRGQKETQYF
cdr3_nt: TGTGCCAGCAGCCTCAGGGGGCAGAAAGAGACCCAGTACTTC

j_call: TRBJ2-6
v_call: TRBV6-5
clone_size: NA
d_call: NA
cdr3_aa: CASSPRGIWDSGANVLTF
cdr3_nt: TGTGCCAGCAGTCCCCGTGGCATTTGGGACTCTGGGGCCAACGTCCTGACTTTC

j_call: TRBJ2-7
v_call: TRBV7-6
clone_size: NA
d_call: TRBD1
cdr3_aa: CASSLDSLDRKSSYEQYF
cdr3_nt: TGTGCCAGCAGCTTAGACTCGTTGGACAGGAAAAGCTCCTACGAGCAGTACTTC

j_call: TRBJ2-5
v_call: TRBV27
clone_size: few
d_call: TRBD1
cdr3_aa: CASSRPRDRIHQETQYF
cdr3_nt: TGTGCCAGCAGCCGCCCCCGGGACAGAATCCACCAAGAGACCCAGTACTTC

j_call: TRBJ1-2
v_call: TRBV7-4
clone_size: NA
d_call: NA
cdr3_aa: CASSLVAGGGGYTF
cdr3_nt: TGTGCCAGCAGCTTAGTGGCGGGGGGCGGCGGCTACACCTTC

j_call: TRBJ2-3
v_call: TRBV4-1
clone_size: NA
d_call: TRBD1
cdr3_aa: CASSHPRDRGSTDTQYF
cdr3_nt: TGCGCCAGCAGCCACCCCCGGGACAGGGGTAGCACAGATACGCAGTATTTT

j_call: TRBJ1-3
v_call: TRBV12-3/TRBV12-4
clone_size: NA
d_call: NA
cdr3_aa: CASTIGGLGNTIYF
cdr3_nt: TGTGCCAGCACCATAGGGGGTCTTGGAAACACCATATATTTT

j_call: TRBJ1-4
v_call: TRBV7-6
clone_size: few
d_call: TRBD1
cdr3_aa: CASRDRGEKLFF
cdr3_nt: TGTGCCAGCAGGGACAGGGGTGAAAAACTGTTTTTT

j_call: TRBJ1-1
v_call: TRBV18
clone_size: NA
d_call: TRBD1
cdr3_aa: CASSNRGRSTEAFF
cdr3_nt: TGTGCCAGCTCCAACAGGGGGCGAAGCACTGAAGCTTTCTTT